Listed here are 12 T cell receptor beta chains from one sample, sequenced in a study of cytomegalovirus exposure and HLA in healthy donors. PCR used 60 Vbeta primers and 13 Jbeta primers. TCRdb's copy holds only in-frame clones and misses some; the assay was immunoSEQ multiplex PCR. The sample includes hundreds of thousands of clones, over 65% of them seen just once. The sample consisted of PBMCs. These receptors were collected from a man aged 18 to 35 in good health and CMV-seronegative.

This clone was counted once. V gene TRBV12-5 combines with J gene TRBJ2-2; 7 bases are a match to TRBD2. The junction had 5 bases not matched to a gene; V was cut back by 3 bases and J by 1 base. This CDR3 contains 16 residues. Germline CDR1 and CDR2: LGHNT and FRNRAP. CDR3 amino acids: CASGFPGGGNTGELFF. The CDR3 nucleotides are TGTGCTAGTGGTTTCCCTGGGGGGGGGAACACCGGGGAGCTGTTTTTT.

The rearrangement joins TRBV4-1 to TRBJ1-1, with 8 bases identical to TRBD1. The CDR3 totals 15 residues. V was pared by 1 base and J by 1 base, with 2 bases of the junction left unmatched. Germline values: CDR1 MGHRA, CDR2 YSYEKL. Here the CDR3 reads CASSQAGQGNTEAFF. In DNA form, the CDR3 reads TGCGCCAGCAGCCAAGCTGGACAGGGGAACACTGAAGCTTTCTTT.

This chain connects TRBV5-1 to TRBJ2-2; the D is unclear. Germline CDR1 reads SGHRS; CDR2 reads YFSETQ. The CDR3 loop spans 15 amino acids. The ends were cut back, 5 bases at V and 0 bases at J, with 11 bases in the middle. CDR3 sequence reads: CASSAQASNTGELFF. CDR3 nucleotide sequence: TGCGCCAGCAGTGCTCAGGCCTCGAACACCGGGGAGCTGTTTTTT. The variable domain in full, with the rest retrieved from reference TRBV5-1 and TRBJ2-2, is KAGVTQTPRYLIKTRGQQVTLSCSPISGHRSVSWYQQTPGQGLQFLFEYFSETQRNKGNFPGRFSGRQFSNSRSEMNVSTLELGDSALYLCASSAQASNTGELFFGEGSRLTVL.

Here the CDR3 DNA reads TGTGCCAGCCGATTAGCGGAAGACACAGATACGCAGTATTTT. It codes for CASRLAEDTDTQYF. The gene calls are TRBV6-4 and TRBJ2-3; D perhaps matches TRBD2 (6 bases). V was clipped by 8 bases and J by 2 bases, with 14 bases between them. The CDR3 loop spans 14 amino acids. CDR1 is MRHNA and CDR2 is SNTAGT in the germline V gene.

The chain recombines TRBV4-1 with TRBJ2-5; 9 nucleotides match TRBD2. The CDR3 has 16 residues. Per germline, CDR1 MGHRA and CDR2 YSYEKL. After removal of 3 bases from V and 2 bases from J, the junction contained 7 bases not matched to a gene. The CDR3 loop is CASSQKIAGEQETQYF. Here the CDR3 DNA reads TGCGCCAGCAGCCAGAAAATAGCGGGAGAGCAAGAGACCCAGTACTTC.

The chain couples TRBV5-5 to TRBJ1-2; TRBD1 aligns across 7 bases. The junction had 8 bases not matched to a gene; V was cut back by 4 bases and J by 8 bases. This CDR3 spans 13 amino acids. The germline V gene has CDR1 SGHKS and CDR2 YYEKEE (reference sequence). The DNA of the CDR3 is TGTGCCAGCAGCCCCGGGAGGGGGCAGGGCTACACCTTC. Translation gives CASSPGRGQGYTF.

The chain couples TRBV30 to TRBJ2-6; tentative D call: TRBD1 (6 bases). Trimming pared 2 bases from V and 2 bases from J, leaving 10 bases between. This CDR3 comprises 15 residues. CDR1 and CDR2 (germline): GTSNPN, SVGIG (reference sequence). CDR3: CAWSKSGAGANVLTF. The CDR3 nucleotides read TGTGCCTGGAGTAAGTCAGGGGCTGGGGCCAACGTCCTGACTTTC.

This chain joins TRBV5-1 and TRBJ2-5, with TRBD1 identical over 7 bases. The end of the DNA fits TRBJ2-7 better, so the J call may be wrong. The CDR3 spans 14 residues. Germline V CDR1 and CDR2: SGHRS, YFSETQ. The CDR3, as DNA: TGCGCCAGCAGCTTGGGACAGGGATCCCACGAGCAGTACTTC. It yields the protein CASSLGQGSHEQYF.

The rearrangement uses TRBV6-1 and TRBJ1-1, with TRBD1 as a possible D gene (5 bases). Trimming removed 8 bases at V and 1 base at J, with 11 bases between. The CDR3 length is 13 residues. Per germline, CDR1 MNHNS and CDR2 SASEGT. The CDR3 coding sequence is TGTGCCAGCTCTACAGGTGGGAACACTGAAGCTTTCTTT. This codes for CASSTGGNTEAFF.

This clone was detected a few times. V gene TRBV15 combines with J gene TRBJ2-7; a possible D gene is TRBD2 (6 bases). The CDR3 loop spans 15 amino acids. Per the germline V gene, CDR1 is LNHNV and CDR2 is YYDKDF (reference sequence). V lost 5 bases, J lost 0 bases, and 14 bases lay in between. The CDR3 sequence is CATSHRAGSSYEQYF. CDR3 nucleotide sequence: TGTGCCACCAGCCACCGGGCCGGGAGCTCCTACGAGCAGTACTTC.

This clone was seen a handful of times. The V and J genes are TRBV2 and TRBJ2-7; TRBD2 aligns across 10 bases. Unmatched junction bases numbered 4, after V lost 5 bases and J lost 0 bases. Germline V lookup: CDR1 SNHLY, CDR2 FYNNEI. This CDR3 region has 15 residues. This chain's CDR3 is CASSSGRESSYEQYF. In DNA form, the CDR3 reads TGTGCCAGCAGTAGCGGGAGGGAGAGCTCCTACGAGCAGTACTTC.

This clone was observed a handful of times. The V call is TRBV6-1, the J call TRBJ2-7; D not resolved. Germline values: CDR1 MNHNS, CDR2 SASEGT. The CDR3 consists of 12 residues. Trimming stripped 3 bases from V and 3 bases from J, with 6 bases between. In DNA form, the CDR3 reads TGTGCCAGCAGTGAGACTGGCTACGAGCAGTACTTC. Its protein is CASSETGYEQYF.